The 10 T cell receptor beta chains listed next were all sequenced from one sample in a study of blood T cells in healthy people across ages (dated by TCRdb to about 2015). Library creation used 5' RACE. The sequencer listed for this sample is Illumina HiSeq 2500. The second PCR ran for about 7 to 11 cycles and used a J-beta primer mix along with a sample-barcoded 5' primer. Using fastp at Q25 and MiXCR, TCRdb reprocessed the public reads and kept productive beta chains. CDR3 protein duplicates are merged, each entry listing the most common genes and DNA. This sample gives approximately 900,000 distinct CDR3 sequences in total; around 49% of them show up just once. The leading ten clones occupy around 15% of the sample. The sequencing sample was made of blood. Every receptor here comes from a young man in good health.

This clonotype was seen a handful of times. The rearrangement links TRBV3-1 to TRBJ1-1, with unresolved D. The ends were cut back, 2 bases at V and 1 base at J, with 8 bases in the middle. The CDR3 is made up of 14 amino acids. Looked up from germline, CDR1 is LGHDT and CDR2 is YNNKEL (reference sequence). The CDR3 nucleotides read TGTGCCAGCAGCCAATACCTTCAGAACACTGAAGCTTTCTTT. Translated, it gives CASSQYLQNTEAFF. The whole variable domain, filled in from reference TRBV3-1 and TRBJ1-1, reads DTAVSQTPKYLVTQMGNDKSIKCEQNLGHDTMYWYKQDSKKFLKIMFSYNNKELIINETVPNRFSPKSPDKAHLNLHINSLELGDSAVYFCASSQYLQNTEAFFGQGTRLTVV.

As regards this clonotype: An end of the junction does not agree with germline; a read error may underlie this. The chain uses TRBV4-1 and TRBJ2-2; 8 bases are a match to TRBD2. Per germline, CDR1 MGHRA and CDR2 YSYEKL. This CDR3 is built from 15 residues. CDR3 in DNA: TGCGCCAGCAACCAAGAACGGGGGGGAACCGGGAAGCTGTTTTTT. Translating it yields CASNQERGGTGKLFF.

The chain has TRBV20-1 and TRBJ1-2; 7 nucleotides match TRBD1. Germline-derived CDR1 and CDR2 are DFQATT and SNEGSKA (reference sequence). Unmatched junction bases numbered 10, after V lost 4 bases and J lost 2 bases. The CDR3 sequence is 15 residues long. The CDR3 here is CSAKQRDSQNYGYTF. The CDR3, as DNA: TGCAGTGCTAAACAACGGGACAGTCAGAACTATGGCTACACCTTC.

The V gene is TRBV6-5, the J gene TRBJ2-3, with 9 bases aligning to TRBD2. Germline V lookup: CDR1 MNHEY, CDR2 SVGAGI. V dropped 0 bases and J dropped 11; count of bases not matched to a gene: 21. CDR3 length: 19 residues. For the CDR3, the DNA is TGTGCCAGCAGTTACTCGTCTCTTAGCGGGGGCCCCGCATGGGGTATGCAGTATTTT. It translates to CASSYSSLSGGPAWGMQYF.

This clonotype was observed a single time. V gene TRBV7-2 combines with J gene TRBJ2-4, with 8 bases identical to TRBD1. V lost 3 bases, J lost 8 bases, and 9 bases stayed unmatched. The CDR3 runs to 15 residues. Germline V gene data show CDR1 as SGHTA and CDR2 as FQGNSA. The CDR3 sequence: CASSFQTGERDIQYF. The CDR3 DNA reads TGTGCCAGCAGCTTCCAGACAGGGGAGCGAGACATTCAGTACTTC.

This chain connects TRBV15 to TRBJ2-3, with D possibly TRBD1 on 5 matching bases. The germline gives CDR1 LNHNV, CDR2 YYDKDF (reference sequence). There are 16 residues in the CDR3. V lost 0 bases and J lost 3, with 13 bases in between. As DNA, the CDR3 is TGTGCCACCAGCAGAGATAAGTATGCAGGGACAGATACGCAGTATTTT. It codes for CATSRDKYAGTDTQYF.

In its sample, this clonotype was seen a few times. The chain has TRBV27 and TRBJ2-7, with TRBD1 matching 7 bases. The V and J ends lost 5 bases and 3 bases, in that order; junction bases with no gene match: 7. The length of the CDR3 is 14 residues. Germline CDR1 is MNHEY and CDR2 is SMNVEV (reference sequence). This CDR3 is CASSGRRDSYEQYF. CDR3 sequence (DNA): TGTGCCAGCAGTGGCAGACGGGACAGCTACGAGCAGTACTTC.

V and J are TRBV28 and TRBJ1-6; TRBD1 matches at 8 bases. Trimming removed 8 bases from V and 17 bases from J; junction bases left unmatched: 11. Germline CDR1 and CDR2: MDHEN and SYDVKM. This CDR3 has 12 residues. The CDR3, as DNA: TGTGCCAGCGGATCGGACAGGGCGGATATCCACTTT. Its protein product is CASGSDRADIHF.

A single count supports this clonotype. The chain combines TRBV7-2 with TRBJ1-2; 10 nucleotides align to TRBD1. Trimming took 5 bases from V and 5 from J; bases not matched to a gene: 8. The CDR3 loop spans 15 amino acids. Germline V CDR1 and CDR2: SGHTA, FQGNSA. The chain's CDR3 is CASSPRQGALYGYTF. The CDR3 DNA reads as TGTGCCAGCAGCCCCAGACAGGGGGCGTTGTATGGCTACACCTTC. The whole variable domain, remainder taken from reference TRBV7-2 and TRBJ1-2, is GAGVSQSPSNKVTEKGKDVELRCDPISGHTALYWYRQSLGQGLEFLIYFQGNSAPDKSGLPSDRFSAERTGGSVSTLTIQRTQQEDSAVYLCASSPRQGALYGYTFGSGTRLTVV.

This clonotype was recorded a few times. The chain employs TRBV7-2 and TRBJ2-7; TRBD2 agrees at 8 bases. J gave up 5 bases and V 1 base, and 7 bases lay outside the gene matches. The CDR3 has 15 residues. From germline, CDR1 is SGHTA and CDR2 FQGNSA. The CDR3 loop is CASSLETGGPHEQYF. CDR3 bases: TGTGCCAGCAGCTTAGAGACGGGGGGGCCCCACGAGCAGTACTTC.